These T cell receptor beta chains were read from a single sample in a study of cytomegalovirus exposure and HLA in healthy donors. Generated by immunoSEQ multiplex PCR, the TCRdb table keeps only in-frame clones and is missing some. The sample records 150,000 to 200,000 clones, over 70% being singletons. Sequencing was performed on PBMCs. These receptors were collected from a man aged 50 to 60 in good health and CMV-seronegative. CDR3s include the opening cysteine and the closing phenylalanine or tryptophan. The D gene is left open where the match is weak. Only part of the rows carry a size: once, few, many, or a class if the clone is expanded.

CDR3 DNA	CDR3 protein	V gene	J gene	clone size	D gene
TGTTCCAGCAGCTCCCACGCGTCAGGGGCCAACGTCCTGACTTTC	CSSSSHASGANVLTF	TRBV7-9	TRBJ2-6	NA	NA
TGTGCCAGCAGCCCGGGACTCCCGGGGAAAAACATTCAGTACTTC	CASSPGLPGKNIQYF	TRBV7-9	TRBJ2-4	NA	NA
TGCGCCAGCAGCCAAGATATGACGGAGCGGTATGGCTACACCTTC	CASSQDMTERYGYTF	TRBV4-3	TRBJ1-2	NA	NA
TGTGCCTGGAGTCTAGGACCAGGACTAAATCAGCCCCAGCATTTT	CAWSLGPGLNQPQHF	TRBV30	TRBJ1-5	NA	NA
TGCAGCGCCCAGGAGGGAGCCAGCGGCGAGCAGTACTTC	CSAQEGASGEQYF	TRBV29-1	TRBJ2-7	few	NA
TGCGCCAGCAGCCAAGATACGACTAGCGGGGGGCCGTATAGGGGCAAAAACATTCAGTACTTC	CASSQDTTSGGPYRGKNIQYF	TRBV4-1	TRBJ2-4	NA	TRBD2
TGTGCCAGCAGCTTGTGGGCGAACACTGAAGCTTTCTTT	CASSLWANTEAFF	TRBV7-9	TRBJ1-1	NA	NA
TGCGCCAGCAGCCAAGCCGGGAACACCCAAGAGACCCAGTACTTC	CASSQAGNTQETQYF	TRBV4-3	TRBJ2-5	NA	NA
TGTGCCACCAGCCGACAGCAGAGCTCCTATAATTCACCCCTCCACTTT	CATSRQQSSYNSPLHF	TRBV15	TRBJ1-6	NA	NA
TGTGCCAGCAGCTTAGCCCGGACTAGCGGGGGAGATACGCAGTATTTT	CASSLARTSGGDTQYF	TRBV7-6	TRBJ2-3	NA	TRBD2
TGTGCCAGCAGTGGACAGGTTTCAATGGTTCCGGAACTGTTTTTT	CASSGQVSMVPELFF	TRBV6-6	TRBJ1-4	NA	TRBD1
TGTGCCAGTAGGGGGGGAGGGACCTACGAGCAGTACTTC	CASRGGGTYEQYF	TRBV19	TRBJ2-7	NA	TRBD2
TGCGCCAGCAGCTTGGCGGCGGGGGGCATCACAGATACGCAGTATTTT	CASSLAAGGITDTQYF	TRBV5-1	TRBJ2-3	NA	TRBD2
TGTGCCTGGAGTGTCCTACAGTACACTGAAGCTTTCTTT	CAWSVLQYTEAFF	TRBV30	TRBJ1-1	NA	NA
TGTGCCAGCTCACCATCCGCGGGAAACATTCAGTACTTC	CASSPSAGNIQYF	TRBV18	TRBJ2-4	NA	NA
TGCAGCGTTCGGACAGGGACCACTGAAGCTTTCTTT	CSVRTGTTEAFF	TRBV29-1	TRBJ1-1	NA	TRBD1
TGTGCCAGCAGCACGCTAGCGGGGAGATTCCAAGAGACCCAGTACTTC	CASSTLAGRFQETQYF	TRBV5-6	TRBJ2-5	NA	TRBD2
TGTTCCAGCAAGGGTTTCGGGGATAATTCACCCCTCCACTTT	CSSKGFGDNSPLHF	TRBV7-9	TRBJ1-6	NA	NA
TGTGCCAGCACGGGCGGGACAGGGCTGGGGGAGACCCAGTACTTC	CASTGGTGLGETQYF	TRBV6-1	TRBJ2-5	NA	TRBD1
TGTGCCAGCAGTCCCGCGAACACCGGGGAGCTGTTTTTT	CASSPANTGELFF	TRBV14	TRBJ2-2	NA	NA
TGCGCCAGCAGCCAAGATCGAGGAGGTGGGGTAGAGACCCAGTACTTC	CASSQDRGGGVETQYF	TRBV4-3	TRBJ2-5	NA	NA
TGTGCCAGCAGTTATAGACTGCAAGAGACCCAGTACTTC	CASSYRLQETQYF	TRBV6-5	TRBJ2-5	NA	NA
TGTGCCAGCAGCTCGAATCTTCGACAGTCCTATGGCTACACCTTC	CASSSNLRQSYGYTF	TRBV5-5	TRBJ1-2	NA	NA